The 3 T cell receptor beta chains below were found in one sample sequenced in a study of T cell repertoires in cytomegalovirus infection. From the reads, TCRdb called clonotypes with MiXCR, one entry per CDR3 protein. The sample yields some 600,000 distinct CDR3 sequences, roughly 26% seen once. Sequenced material: CD8+ T cells from PBMCs. These receptors all come from a human donor in good health (CMV status not recorded). Some clones in this sample may be carry-over from other donors' samples.

The rearrangement links TRBV6-1 to TRBJ2-2; TRBD2 is a possible D gene (6 bases). Germline V lookup: CDR1 MNHNS, CDR2 SASEGT. The V end was cut by 5 bases, the J end by 7 bases, with 17 bases between. This CDR3 is 15 amino acids long. CDR3 nucleotides: TGTGCCAGCAGTACGGGGGAATTTTTCATCGGGGAGCTGTTTTTT. Its translation: CASSTGEFFIGELFF.

This clonotype has a handful of counts. The DNA of the CDR3 is TGTGCCAGCAGCTCCCACGTGGGGCTACAAGAGACCCAGTACTTC. Protein sequence: CASSSHVGLQETQYF. The chain joins TRBV7-9 to TRBJ2-5; possibly TRBD1 for D (5 bases). CDR3 size: 15 residues. Germline V gives CDR1 SEHNR, CDR2 FQNEAQ (reference sequence). Trimming removed 4 bases from V and 2 bases from J, with 14 bases in between.

This clonotype was detected only a few times. This chain uses TRBV29-1 with TRBJ1-1; D not resolved. CDR1 SQVTM and CDR2 ANQGSEA come from the germline V gene. V lost 2 bases and J 5 bases, leaving 18 bases between the germline ends. This CDR3 has 15 residues. CDR3 bases: TGCAGCGTTGAATTCGGGTCCATGCACAGTACTGAAGCTTTCTTT. Protein product: CSVEFGSMHSTEAFF. Filled out from reference TRBV29-1 and TRBJ1-1, the complete variable domain reads SAVISQKPSRDICQRGTSLTIQCQVDSQVTMMFWYRQQPGQSLTLIATANQGSEATYESGFVIDKFPISRPNLTFSTLTVSNMSPEDSSIYLCSVEFGSMHSTEAFFGQGTRLTVV.